The clone carrying this TCR beta chain was picked up a small number of times. Its antigen remains unidentified. Primers used in a second PCR of roughly 6 to 12 cycles were a sample-barcoded 5' primer and a J-beta primer mix. All cDNA molecules were each tagged by a template-switch adaptor with 12 random nucleotides. TCRdb re-derived calls from the 5' RACE reads in MiXCR, one entry per CDR3 protein. The sample has approximately 800,000 distinct CDR3 sequences, roughly three fifths seen once. These data originate in a study of blood T cells in healthy people across ages. Study-level results: A strong correlation was seen between TCR beta diversity and naive T cell percentage.

The CDR3 spans 13 residues. Germline V gene lookup returns CDR1 MDHEN and CDR2 SYDVKM. With 7 bases removed from V and 0 bases from J, the gap between germline ends came to 9 bases. V and J are TRBV28 and TRBJ2-5; D gene unclear. The sequence came from a man aged 40-49 years in good health. Sequenced sample: blood. This CDR3 reads CASTPANQETQYF. CDR3 nucleotide sequence: TGTGCCAGCACACCAGCTAACCAAGAGACCCAGTACTTC.